This is a list of T cell receptor beta chains from one sample in a study of T-cell reconstitution after alpha-beta-depleted transplantation in children. Via MiXCR, TCRdb re-called the PCR reads, giving one row per CDR3 protein. The sample lists 70,000 to 100,000 distinct CDR3 sequences, 9% to 15% seen once, with 11% to 15% in the top ten. The material sequenced was PBMCs from the stem cell graft donor, taken from the stem cell graft. These receptors were collected from a human donor who donated a stem cell graft to a child with inherited bone marrow failure. CDR3s include the opening cysteine and the closing phenylalanine or tryptophan. The D gene is left open where the match is weak. Size is omitted from some rows. Given values are once, few, many or a class for expanded clones.

D: TRBD1; J: TRBJ1-1; V: TRBV4-3; size: many; CDR3: CASSLGQGNTEAFF; DNA: TGCGCCAGCAGCCTGGGACAGGGGAACACTGAAGCTTTCTTT
D: NA; J: TRBJ2-3; V: TRBV12-3/TRBV12-4; size: many; CDR3: CASSLPGAPDTQYF; DNA: TGTGCCAGCAGTTTGCCCGGGGCTCCAGATACGCAGTATTTT
D: NA; J: TRBJ2-2; V: TRBV4-3; size: few; CDR3: CASSRQATNTGELFF; DNA: TGCGCCAGTAGCCGCCAGGCAACGAACACCGGGGAGCTGTTTTTT
D: TRBD1; J: TRBJ2-6; V: TRBV20-1; size: many; CDR3: CSARTGWAGANVLTF; DNA: TGCAGTGCGCGGACAGGGTGGGCTGGGGCCAACGTCCTGACTTTC
D: TRBD2; J: TRBJ2-3; V: TRBV20-1; size: many; CDR3: CSATSGGPAQDTQYF; DNA: TGCAGTGCCACTAGCGGGGGACCTGCACAAGATACGCAGTATTTT
D: NA; J: TRBJ2-7; V: TRBV28; size: few; CDR3: CASSLTSLFPYEQYF; DNA: TGTGCCAGCAGTTTAACTAGTCTCTTCCCCTACGAGCAGTACTTC
D: NA; J: TRBJ2-7; V: TRBV2; size: few; CDR3: CASSEGSEEASYEQYF; DNA: TGTGCCAGCTCTGAGGGTAGCGAGGAGGCGTCCTACGAGCAGTACTTC
D: TRBD2; J: TRBJ2-5; V: TRBV3-1; size: many; CDR3: CASSHLTPGLAGGRETQYF; DNA: TGTGCCAGCAGCCATCTCACCCCGGGACTAGCGGGGGGGCGAGAGACCCAGTACTTC
D: NA; J: TRBJ1-4; V: TRBV5-8; size: NA; CDR3: CASSLVGYNEKLFF; DNA: TGTGCCAGCAGCTTGGTTGGATATAATGAAAAACTGTTTTTT
D: NA; J: TRBJ2-7; V: TRBV5-1; size: many; CDR3: CASSLEHPHEQYF; DNA: TGCGCCAGCAGCTTGGAACATCCCCACGAGCAGTACTTC